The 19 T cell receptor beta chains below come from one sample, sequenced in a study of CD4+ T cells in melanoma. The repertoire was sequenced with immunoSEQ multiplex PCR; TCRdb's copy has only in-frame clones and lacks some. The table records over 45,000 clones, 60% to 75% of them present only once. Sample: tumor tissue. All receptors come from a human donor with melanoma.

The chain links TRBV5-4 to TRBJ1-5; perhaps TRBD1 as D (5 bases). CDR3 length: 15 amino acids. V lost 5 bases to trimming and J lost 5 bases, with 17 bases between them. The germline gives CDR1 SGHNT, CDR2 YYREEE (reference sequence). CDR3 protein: CASSPDRRTDQPQHF. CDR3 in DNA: TGTGCCAGCAGTCCCGACAGAAGGACGGATCAGCCCCAGCATTTT.

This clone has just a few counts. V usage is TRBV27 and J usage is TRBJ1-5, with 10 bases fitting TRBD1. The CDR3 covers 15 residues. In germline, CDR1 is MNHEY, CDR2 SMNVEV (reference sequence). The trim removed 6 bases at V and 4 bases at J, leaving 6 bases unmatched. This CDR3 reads CASRLGQGMNQPQHF. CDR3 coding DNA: TGTGCCAGCAGGCTGGGACAGGGGATGAATCAGCCCCAGCATTTT.

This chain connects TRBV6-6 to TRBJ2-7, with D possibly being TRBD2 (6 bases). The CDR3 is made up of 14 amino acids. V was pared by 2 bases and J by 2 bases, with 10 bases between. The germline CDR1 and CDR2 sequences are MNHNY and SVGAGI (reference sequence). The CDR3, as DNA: TGTGCCAGCAGTTACACGGGGGAGGCCTACGAGCAGTACTTC. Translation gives CASSYTGEAYEQYF.

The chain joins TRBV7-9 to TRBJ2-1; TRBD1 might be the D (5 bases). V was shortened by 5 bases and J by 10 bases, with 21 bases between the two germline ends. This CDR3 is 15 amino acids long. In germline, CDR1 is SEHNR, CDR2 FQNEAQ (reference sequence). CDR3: CASSPRASGRKEQFF. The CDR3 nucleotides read TGTGCCAGCAGCCCTAGAGCCTCAGGGCGGAAAGAGCAGTTCTTC.

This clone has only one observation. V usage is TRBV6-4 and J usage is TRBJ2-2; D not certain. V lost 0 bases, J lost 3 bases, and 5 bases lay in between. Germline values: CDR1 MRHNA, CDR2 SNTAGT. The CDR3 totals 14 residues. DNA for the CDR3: TGTGCCAGCAGTGACTCGGCAGACACCGGGGAGCTGTTTTTT. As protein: CASSDSADTGELFF.

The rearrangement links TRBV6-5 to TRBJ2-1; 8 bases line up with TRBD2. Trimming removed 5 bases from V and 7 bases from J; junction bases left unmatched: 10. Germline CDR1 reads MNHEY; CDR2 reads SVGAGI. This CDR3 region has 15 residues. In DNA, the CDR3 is TGTGCCAGCAGTCAAAACGGGGGGGCGATTAATGAGCAGTTCTTC. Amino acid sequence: CASSQNGGAINEQFF.

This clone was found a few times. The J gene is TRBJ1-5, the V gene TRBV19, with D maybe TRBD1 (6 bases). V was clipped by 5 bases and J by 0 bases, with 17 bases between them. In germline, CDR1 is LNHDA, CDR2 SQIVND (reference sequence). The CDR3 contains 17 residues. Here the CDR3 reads CASSSLTGGYSNQPQHF. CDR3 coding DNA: TGTGCCAGTAGTTCCCTTACGGGGGGCTATAGCAATCAGCCCCAGCATTTT.

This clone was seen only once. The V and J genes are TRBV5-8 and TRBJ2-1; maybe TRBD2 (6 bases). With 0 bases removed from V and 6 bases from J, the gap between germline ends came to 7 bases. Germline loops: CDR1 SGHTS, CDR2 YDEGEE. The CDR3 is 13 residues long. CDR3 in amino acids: CASSLGSGNEQFF. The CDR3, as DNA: TGTGCCAGCAGCTTGGGTAGCGGCAATGAGCAGTTCTTC.

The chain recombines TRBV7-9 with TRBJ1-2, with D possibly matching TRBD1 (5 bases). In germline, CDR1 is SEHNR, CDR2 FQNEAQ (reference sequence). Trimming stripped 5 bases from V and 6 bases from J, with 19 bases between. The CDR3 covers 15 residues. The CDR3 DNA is TGTGCCAGCAGCCCTCGCAGGGCGGGCAGACATGGCTACACCTTC. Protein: CASSPRRAGRHGYTF.

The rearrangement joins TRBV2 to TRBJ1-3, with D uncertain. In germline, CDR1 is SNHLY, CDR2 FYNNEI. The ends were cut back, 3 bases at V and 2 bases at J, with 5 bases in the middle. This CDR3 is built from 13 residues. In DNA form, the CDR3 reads TGTGCCAGCAGTGACCTGGCTGGAAACACCATATATTTT. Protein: CASSDLAGNTIYF.

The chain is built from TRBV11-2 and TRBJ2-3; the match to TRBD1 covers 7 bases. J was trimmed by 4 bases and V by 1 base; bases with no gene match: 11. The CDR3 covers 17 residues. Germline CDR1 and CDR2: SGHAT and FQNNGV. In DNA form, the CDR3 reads TGTGCCAGCAGCTTAGCCCCCCCGACAGGGTTTGCAGATACGCAGTATTTT. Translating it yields CASSLAPPTGFADTQYF.

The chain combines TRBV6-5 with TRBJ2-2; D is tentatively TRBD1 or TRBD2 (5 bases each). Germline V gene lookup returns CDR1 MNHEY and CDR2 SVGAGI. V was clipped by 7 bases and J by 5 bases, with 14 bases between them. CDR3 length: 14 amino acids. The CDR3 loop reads CASTWDPGTGELFF. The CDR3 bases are TGTGCCAGCACTTGGGACCCGGGGACCGGGGAGCTGTTTTTT.

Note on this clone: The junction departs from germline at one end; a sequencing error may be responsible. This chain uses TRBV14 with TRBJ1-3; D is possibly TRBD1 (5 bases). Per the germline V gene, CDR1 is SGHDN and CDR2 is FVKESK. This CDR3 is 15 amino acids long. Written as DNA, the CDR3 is TGTGCCACCAGCCAACAGGCAAACTCTGGAAACACCATATATTTT. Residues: CATSQQANSGNTIYF.

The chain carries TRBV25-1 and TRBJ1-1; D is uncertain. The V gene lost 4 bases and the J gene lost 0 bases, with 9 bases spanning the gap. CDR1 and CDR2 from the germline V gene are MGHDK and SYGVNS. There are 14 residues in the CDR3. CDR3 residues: CASSVAGVNTEAFF. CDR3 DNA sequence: TGTGCCAGCAGTGTGGCCGGGGTGAACACTGAAGCTTTCTTT.

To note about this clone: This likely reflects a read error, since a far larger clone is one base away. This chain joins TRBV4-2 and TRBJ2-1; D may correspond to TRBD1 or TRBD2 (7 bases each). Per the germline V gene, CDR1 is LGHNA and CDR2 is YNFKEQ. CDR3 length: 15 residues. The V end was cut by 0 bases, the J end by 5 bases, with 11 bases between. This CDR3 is CASSQDQGGDNEQFF. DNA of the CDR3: TGTGCCAGCAGCCAAGACCAGGGGGGGGACAATGAGCAGTTCTTC.

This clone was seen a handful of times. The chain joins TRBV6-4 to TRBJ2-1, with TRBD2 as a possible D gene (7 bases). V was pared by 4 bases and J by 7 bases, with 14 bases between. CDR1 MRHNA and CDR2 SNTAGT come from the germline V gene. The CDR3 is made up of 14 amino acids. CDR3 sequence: CASSVGGPWNEQFF. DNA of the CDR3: TGTGCCAGCAGTGTGGGGGGGCCGTGGAATGAGCAGTTCTTC.

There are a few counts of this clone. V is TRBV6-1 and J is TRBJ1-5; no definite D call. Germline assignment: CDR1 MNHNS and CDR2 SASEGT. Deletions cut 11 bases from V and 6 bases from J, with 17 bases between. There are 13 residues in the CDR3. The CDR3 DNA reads TGTGCCGCACGGACGGACCCGGGTCAGCCCCAGCATTTT. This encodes CAARTDPGQPQHF.

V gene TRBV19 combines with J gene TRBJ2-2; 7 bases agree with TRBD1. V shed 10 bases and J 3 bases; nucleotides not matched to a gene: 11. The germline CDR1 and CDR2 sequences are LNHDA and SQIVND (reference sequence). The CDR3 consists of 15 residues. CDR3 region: CATTAKGAYTGELFF. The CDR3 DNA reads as TGTGCCACGACGGCAAAGGGGGCATACACCGGGGAGCTGTTTTTT.

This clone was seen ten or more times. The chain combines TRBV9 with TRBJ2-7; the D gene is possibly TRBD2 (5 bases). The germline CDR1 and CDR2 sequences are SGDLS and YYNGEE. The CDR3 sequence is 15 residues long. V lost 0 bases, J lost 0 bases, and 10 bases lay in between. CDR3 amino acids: CASSVDGVSSYEQYF. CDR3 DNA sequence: TGTGCCAGCAGCGTAGACGGGGTGAGCTCCTACGAGCAGTACTTC.